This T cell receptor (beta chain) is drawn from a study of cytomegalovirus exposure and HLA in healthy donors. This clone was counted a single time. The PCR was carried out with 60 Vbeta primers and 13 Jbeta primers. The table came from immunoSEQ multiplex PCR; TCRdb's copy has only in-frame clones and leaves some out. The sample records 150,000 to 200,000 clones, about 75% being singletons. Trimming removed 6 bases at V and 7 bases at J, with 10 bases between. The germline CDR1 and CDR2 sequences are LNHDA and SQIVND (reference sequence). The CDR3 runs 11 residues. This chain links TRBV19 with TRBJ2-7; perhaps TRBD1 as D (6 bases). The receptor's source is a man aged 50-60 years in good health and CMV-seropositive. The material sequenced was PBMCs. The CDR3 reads CASRGAREQYF. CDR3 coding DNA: TGTGCCAGTAGGGGGGCGCGGGAGCAGTACTTC.